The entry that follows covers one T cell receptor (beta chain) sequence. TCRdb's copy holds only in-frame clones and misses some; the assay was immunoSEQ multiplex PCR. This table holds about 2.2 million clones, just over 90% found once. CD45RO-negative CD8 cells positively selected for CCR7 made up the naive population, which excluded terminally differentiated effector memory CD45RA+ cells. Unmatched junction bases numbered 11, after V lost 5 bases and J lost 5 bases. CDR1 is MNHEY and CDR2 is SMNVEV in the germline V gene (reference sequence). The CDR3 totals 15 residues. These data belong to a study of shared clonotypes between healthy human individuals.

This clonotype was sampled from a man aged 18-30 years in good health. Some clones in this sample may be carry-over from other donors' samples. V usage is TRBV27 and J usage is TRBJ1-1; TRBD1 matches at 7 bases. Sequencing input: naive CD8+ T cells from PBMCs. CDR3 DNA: TGTGCCAGCAGTCCGACAGGGACCACGGGGACTGAAGCTTTCTTT. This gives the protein CASSPTGTTGTEAFF.